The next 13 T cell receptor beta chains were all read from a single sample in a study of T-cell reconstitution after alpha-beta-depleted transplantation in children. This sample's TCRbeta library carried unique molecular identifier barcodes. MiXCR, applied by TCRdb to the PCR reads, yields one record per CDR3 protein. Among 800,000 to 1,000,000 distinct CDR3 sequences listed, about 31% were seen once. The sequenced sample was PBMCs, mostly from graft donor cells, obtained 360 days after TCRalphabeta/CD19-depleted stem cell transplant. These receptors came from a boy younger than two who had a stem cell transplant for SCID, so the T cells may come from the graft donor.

The CDR3 reads CAWSLQYETQYF. CDR3 DNA: TGTGCCTGGAGCCTACAATACGAGACCCAGTACTTC. The V and J genes are TRBV30 and TRBJ2-5, with D unresolved. Per germline, CDR1 GTSNPN and CDR2 SVGIG (reference sequence). The CDR3 runs to 12 residues. The V end was cut by 3 bases, the J end by 5 bases, with 10 bases between.

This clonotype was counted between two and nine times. For the CDR3, the DNA is TGTGCCAGCAGCTTAGTTATTGTCCAGGGGGCGCAGTATTTT. Translation gives CASSLVIVQGAQYF. The genes are TRBV7-8 and TRBJ2-3; 7 bases align to TRBD1. V lost 1 base, J lost 10 bases, and 8 bases stayed unmatched. Per germline, CDR1 SGHVS and CDR2 FQNEAQ. The CDR3 is made up of 14 amino acids.

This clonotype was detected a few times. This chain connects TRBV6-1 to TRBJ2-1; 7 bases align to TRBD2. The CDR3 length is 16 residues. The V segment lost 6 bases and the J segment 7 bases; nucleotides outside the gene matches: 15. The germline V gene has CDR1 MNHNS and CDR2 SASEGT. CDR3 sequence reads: CASSLNGGSGRNEQFF. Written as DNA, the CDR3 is TGTGCCAGCAGCCTAAACGGGGGGTCGGGGAGGAATGAGCAGTTCTTC.

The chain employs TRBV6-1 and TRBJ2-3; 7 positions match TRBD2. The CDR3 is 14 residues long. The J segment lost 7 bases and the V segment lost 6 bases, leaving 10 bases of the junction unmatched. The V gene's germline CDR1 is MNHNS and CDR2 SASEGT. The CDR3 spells CASSSLSGVYTQYF. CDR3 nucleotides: TGTGCCAGCAGCTCCCTAAGCGGGGTGTATACGCAGTATTTT.

The CDR3 DNA reads as TGTGCCAGCAGTTTCCAGGACAGGGGGCAAGAGCAGTACTTC. As protein: CASSFQDRGQEQYF. This chain joins TRBV28 and TRBJ2-7; the match to TRBD1 covers 11 bases. Germline loops: CDR1 MDHEN, CDR2 SYDVKM. J gave up 7 bases and V 3 bases, and 5 bases lay outside the gene matches. The CDR3 runs to 14 residues. The full variable domain, its missing parts supplied by reference TRBV28 and TRBJ2-7, is DVKVTQSSRYLVKRTGEKVFLECVQDMDHENMFWYRQDPGLGLRLIYFSYDVKMKEKGDIPEGYSVSREKKERFSLILESASTNQTSMYLCASSFQDRGQEQYFGPGTRLTVT.

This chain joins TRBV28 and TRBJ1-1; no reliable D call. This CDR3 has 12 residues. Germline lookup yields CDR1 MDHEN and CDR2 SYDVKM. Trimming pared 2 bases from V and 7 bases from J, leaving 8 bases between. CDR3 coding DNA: TGTGCCAGCAGTTTAGCGGGCTATGAAGCTTTCTTT. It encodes CASSLAGYEAFF.

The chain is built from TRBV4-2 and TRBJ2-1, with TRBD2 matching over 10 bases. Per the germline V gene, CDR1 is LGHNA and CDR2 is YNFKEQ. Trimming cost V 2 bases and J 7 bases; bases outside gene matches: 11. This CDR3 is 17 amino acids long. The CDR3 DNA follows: TGTGCCAGCAGCCAAAGGTCGTCTAGCGGGGGAGGGAATGAGCAGTTCTTC. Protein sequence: CASSQRSSSGGGNEQFF.

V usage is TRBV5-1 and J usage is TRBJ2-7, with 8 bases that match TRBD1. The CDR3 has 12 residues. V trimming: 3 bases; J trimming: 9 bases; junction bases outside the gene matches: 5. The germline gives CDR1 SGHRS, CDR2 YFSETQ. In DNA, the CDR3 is TGCGCCAGCAGCTCGGACAGGGCGGGGCAGTACTTC. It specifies CASSSDRAGQYF.

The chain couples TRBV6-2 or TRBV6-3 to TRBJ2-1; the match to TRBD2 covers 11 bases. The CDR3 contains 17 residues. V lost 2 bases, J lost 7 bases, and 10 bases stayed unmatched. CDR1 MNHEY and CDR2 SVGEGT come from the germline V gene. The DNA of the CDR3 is TGTGCCAGCAGTTACGAGGCTAGCGGGGGGCTGTTTAATGAGCAGTTCTTC. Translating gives CASSYEASGGLFNEQFF.

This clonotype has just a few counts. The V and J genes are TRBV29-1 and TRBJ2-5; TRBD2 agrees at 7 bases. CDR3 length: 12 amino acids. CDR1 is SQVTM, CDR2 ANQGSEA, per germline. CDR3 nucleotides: TGCACCGCCTGGGGGGGACAAGAGACCCAGTACTTC. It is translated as CTAWGGQETQYF.

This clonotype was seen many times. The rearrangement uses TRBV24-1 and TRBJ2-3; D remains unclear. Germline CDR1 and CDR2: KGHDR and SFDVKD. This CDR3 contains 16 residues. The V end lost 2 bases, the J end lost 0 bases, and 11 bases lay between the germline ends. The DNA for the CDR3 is TGTGCCACCAGTGATTACGGGCGTAGGAGCACAGATACGCAGTATTTT. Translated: CATSDYGRRSTDTQYF.

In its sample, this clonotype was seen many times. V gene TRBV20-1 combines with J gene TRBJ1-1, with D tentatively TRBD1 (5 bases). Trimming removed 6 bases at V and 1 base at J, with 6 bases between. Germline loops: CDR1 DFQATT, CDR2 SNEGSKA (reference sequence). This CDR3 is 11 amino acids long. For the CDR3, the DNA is TGCAGTGCCACAGGGAACACTGAAGCTTTCTTT. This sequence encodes CSATGNTEAFF.

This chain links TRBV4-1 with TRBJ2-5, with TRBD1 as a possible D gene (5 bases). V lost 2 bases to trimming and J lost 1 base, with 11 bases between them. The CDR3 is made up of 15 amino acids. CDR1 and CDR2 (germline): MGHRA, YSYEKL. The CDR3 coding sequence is TGCGCCAGCAGCCAACCGAACAGGTTCCAAGAGACCCAGTACTTC. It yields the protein CASSQPNRFQETQYF.